This T cell receptor beta chain was identified in a study of regulatory T cells in long-lasting Graves disease. CDR3 regions were amplified by Arm-PCR using iRepertoire HTBI primers to build TCR beta libraries. One entry per CDR3 protein, called by TCRdb with MiXCR from the multiplex PCR reads. Of over 250,000 distinct CDR3 sequences in the sample, 22% are singletons; the top ten hold about 61%. The germline CDR1 and CDR2 sequences are SGHRS and YFSETQ. The trim removed 1 base at V and 0 bases at J, leaving 3 bases unmatched. The CDR3 is 15 residues long. Study-level results: Gene preferences differed: TRBV28, TRBJ1-2, TRBJ2-5 in persistent cases. Persistent-disease Graves' patients showed less TCR diversity than new cases.

The time point is: persistent/refractory GD, antithyroid drugs over 5 years with positive TRAb. The TCR library used RNA extracted from PBMCs. All patients originated from an endocrinology department located in Xi'an, China. A blood draw put nine milliliters of peripheral blood into EDTA tubes. This clonotype was seen repeatedly, ten times or more. Its antigen is still unknown. The sequenced sample was peripheral blood mononuclear cells (PBMCs), obtained when the disease was refractory, from a patient treated with antithyroid drugs. This receptor was identified in a female donor with Graves disease. The chain has TRBV5-1 and TRBJ2-7; the match to TRBD1 covers 8 bases. The CDR3 bases are TGCGCCAGCAGCTTGATGGGACAGGTCTCCTACGAGCAGTACTTC. Encoded protein: CASSLMGQVSYEQYF. Full variable domain (rest looked up from reference TRBV5-1 and TRBJ2-7): KAGVTQTPRYLIKTRGQQVTLSCSPISGHRSVSWYQQTPGQGLQFLFEYFSETQRNKGNFPGRFSGRQFSNSRSEMNVSTLELGDSALYLCASSLMGQVSYEQYFGPGTRLTVT.